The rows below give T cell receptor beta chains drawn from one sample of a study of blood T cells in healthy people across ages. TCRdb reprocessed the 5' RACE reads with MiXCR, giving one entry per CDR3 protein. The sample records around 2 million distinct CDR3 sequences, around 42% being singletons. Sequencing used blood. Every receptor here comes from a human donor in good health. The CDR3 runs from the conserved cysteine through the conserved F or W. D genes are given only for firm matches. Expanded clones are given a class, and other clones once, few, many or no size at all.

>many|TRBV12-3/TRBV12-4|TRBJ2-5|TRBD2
CASSFKPRGGETQYF
TGTGCCAGCAGCTTTAAGCCCCGGGGGGGGGAGACCCAGTACTTC
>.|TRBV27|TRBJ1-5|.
CASSRRGTDQPQHF
TGTGCCAGCAGTAGAAGGGGAACGGATCAGCCCCAGCATTTT
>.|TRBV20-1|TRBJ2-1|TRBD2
CSATGLATNEQFF
TGCAGTGCTACGGGACTAGCCACCAATGAGCAGTTCTTC
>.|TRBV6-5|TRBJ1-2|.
CASSSRIRSNYGYTF
TGTGCCAGCAGTTCCCGGATACGATCTAACTATGGCTACACCTTC
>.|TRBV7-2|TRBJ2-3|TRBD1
CASSRDRGVTDTQYF
TGTGCCAGCAGCCGGGACAGGGGAGTTACAGATACGCAGTATTTT
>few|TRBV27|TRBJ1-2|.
CASSPLIGERYGYTF
TGTGCCAGCAGTCCCCTTATAGGGGAAAGGTATGGCTACACCTTC
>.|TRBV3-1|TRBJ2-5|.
CASSYLDEQGTQYF
TGTGCCAGCAGCTATCTCGACGAGCAAGGGACCCAGTACTTC
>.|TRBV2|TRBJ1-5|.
CASSEAGGGYQPQHF
TGTGCCAGCAGTGAAGCTGGGGGGGGGTACCAGCCCCAGCATTTT
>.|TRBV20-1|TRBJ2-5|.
CSARWAGLETQYF
TGCAGTGCTAGATGGGCAGGGCTCGAGACCCAGTACTTC
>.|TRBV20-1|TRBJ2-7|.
CSARAPGDEEYF
TGCAGTGCTAGAGCCCCAGGGGACGAGGAGTACTTC
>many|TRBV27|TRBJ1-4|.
CASRTGTGNEKLFF
TGTGCCAGCAGGACCGGGACCGGAAATGAAAAACTGTTTTTT
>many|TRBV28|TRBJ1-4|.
CASSRYQGNEKLFF
TGTGCCAGCAGTCGATACCAGGGGAATGAAAAACTGTTTTTT
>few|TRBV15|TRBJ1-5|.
CATRGVGQPQHF
TGTGCCACCCGGGGGGTCGGTCAGCCCCAGCATTTT